Included here is one T cell receptor (beta chain) sequence, with context. Its recognized antigen is unknown. No clone much larger than this one lies a single base away; base qualities are absent. The CDR3 spans 14 residues, from the cysteine through the phenylalanine. The retained sequence is limited to the CDR3, 42 bases, with the frame set at the first base. CDR1 SNHLY and CDR2 FYNNEI are derived from the germline V gene. V is pared back by 4 bases and J by 2 bases, with 11 bases lying between the germline termini. The CDR3 regions of human TCRbeta chains were analyzed by immunosequencing. Per the authors' processing: TCRs in the repertoires were compared against a reference library of SARS-CoV-2-specific TCRs that had been generated with the MIRA antigen-specificity platform. Breadth was defined as the fraction of unique TCRs that were SARS-CoV-2-associated. Depth was defined as the fraction of total T cells that were SARS-CoV-2-associated. Using the MIRA data, every spike-specific TCR was mapped to the spike region that the TCR reacted to and assigned to either a CD4 or a CD8 class. Log10-transformed breadth and depth values were compared by one-way ANOVA with Sidak's multiple comparisons tests. Not all clones reach the TCRdb copy of this immuneACCESS table, which keeps in-frame sequences only. Checked studies attribute under half of the gap to unresolved V genes and leave the rest unexplained. V and J calls and clone size follow that table, whereas D and trimming were derived from the DNA. Present in this sample are roughly 160,000 clones, around 88% of which were seen just once. The ten largest account for 0.85% to 1.1% of the sample.

These data originate in a study of T cell responses to AZD1222 COVID-19 vaccine (dated by TCRdb to the early 2020s). In the study overall: A total of over 230 trial participants underwent TCR sequencing, of whom nearly 210 received two doses of AZD1222 and some 25 received two doses of the MenACWY control vaccine. Trial participants were enrolled into age subgroups of 18-55, 56-69 and 70-plus years, which contained around 150, 29 and 61 TCR-sequenced participants, respectively.

What the authors observed across the whole study: Most participants were white British and females outnumbered males, and the authors suggested that clonal diversity may have been underestimated. The 56-69-year group was small, and its depth increase did not reach significance, likely because of low power. Conclusions about previously exposed vaccinees are limited because only 6 or 7 AZD1222 recipients were SARS-CoV-2 seropositive at baseline. Because no day 14 peak-response samples were available, repertoires were characterized only after the peak T cell response. After two AZD1222 doses, spike-specific TCR breadth and depth were significantly higher than at day 0 and than in MenACWY recipients. Vaccine-associated CD4 TCRs spanned the whole spike protein, with dominant responses in regions 160-218 and 743-854. Reportedly, close to half of the unique spike-specific TCRs recognized epitopes lying outside the regions that are mutated in the B.1.351 and B.1.1.7 variants.

The sample's time point, from its label and the paper: about 28 days (+/-7) after the second vaccine dose. AZD1222 recipients given second doses at about 4 weeks or at about 12 weeks were pooled, since spike-specific TCR depth and breadth were not found to differ between the two schedules. Vaccinee samples were obtained from the UK trials COV001 and COV002, which included a single-blind randomized controlled phase 2/3 trial of AZD1222 (ChAdOx1 nCoV-19) in healthy adults. For TCRbeta chain sequencing, PBMC samples from trial participants were taken at day 0 and at day 28 after the second dose. The source of this sequence is an adult who received the AZD1222 COVID-19 vaccine. Here the sequenced sample was peripheral blood, taken 28 days after the second AZD1222 dose. The rearranged chain carries TRBV2 and TRBJ1-1; TRBD1 might be the D gene, on 5 matching bases. CDR3 region: CASSAWGGNTEAFF. The DNA sequence is given as TGTGCCAGCAGTGCGTGGGGGGGAAACACTGAAGCTTTCTTT.